This TCR beta chain was sequenced for a study of shared clonotypes between healthy human individuals. This clone showed up just a few times. Germline CDR1 and CDR2: MDHEN and SYDVKM. Trimming removed 6 bases from V and 6 bases from J; junction bases left unmatched: 15. This CDR3 comprises 17 residues. TCRdb's copy holds only in-frame clones and misses some; the assay was immunoSEQ multiplex PCR. The profile shows some 95,000 clones, less than 80% of them singletons. The specimen sequenced was memory CD8+ T cells sorted from blood. The subset denotes: CD45RO+ cells pooled with CCR7-negative TemRA cells. This receptor was identified in a man under 40 in good health. The chain employs TRBV28 and TRBJ2-1, with 9 nucleotides matching TRBD2. CDR3 sequence: CASSWGGASGISNEQFF. The CDR3 DNA follows: TGTGCCAGCAGCTGGGGGGGGGCTAGCGGGATCTCCAATGAGCAGTTCTTC.